Shown below are 2 T cell receptor beta chains from a single sample sequenced in a study of blood T cell repertoires in COVID-19 (dated by TCRdb to about 2020). Libraries came from the immunoSEQ multiplex PCR assay. TCRdb limited this immuneACCESS table to in-frame rearrangements with V and J called. A share of clones is missing; checked studies link under half to unresolved V genes, and the rest is unexplained. The sample has 350,000 to 450,000 clones on record, roughly 85% of them singletons. More than 3% of the sample comes from the top ten. Sequencing used peripheral blood. Receptors originate from a woman aged 18-29 years with acute or convalescent COVID-19.

The chain employs TRBV3-1 (or the pseudogene TRBV3-2) and TRBJ1-1, with TRBD1 matching over 10 bases. J gave up 4 bases and V 4 bases, and 3 bases lay outside the gene matches. The germline gives CDR1 LGHDT, CDR2 YNNKEL (reference sequence). The CDR3 contains 14 residues. This CDR3 is CASSRDRGVTEAFF. CDR3 nucleotide sequence: TGTGCCAGCAGCCGGGACAGGGGAGTCACTGAAGCTTTCTTT.

V is TRBV3-1 (or the pseudogene TRBV3-2) and J is TRBJ1-6; 9 positions match TRBD1. V was pared by 2 bases and J by 4 bases, with 6 bases of the junction left unmatched. In germline, CDR1 is LGHDT, CDR2 YNNKEL (reference sequence). This CDR3 contains 17 residues. In DNA, the CDR3 is TGTGCCAGCAGCCAACCCGGGACAGGGTTTTATAATTCACCCCTCCACTTT. The encoded protein is CASSQPGTGFYNSPLHF.